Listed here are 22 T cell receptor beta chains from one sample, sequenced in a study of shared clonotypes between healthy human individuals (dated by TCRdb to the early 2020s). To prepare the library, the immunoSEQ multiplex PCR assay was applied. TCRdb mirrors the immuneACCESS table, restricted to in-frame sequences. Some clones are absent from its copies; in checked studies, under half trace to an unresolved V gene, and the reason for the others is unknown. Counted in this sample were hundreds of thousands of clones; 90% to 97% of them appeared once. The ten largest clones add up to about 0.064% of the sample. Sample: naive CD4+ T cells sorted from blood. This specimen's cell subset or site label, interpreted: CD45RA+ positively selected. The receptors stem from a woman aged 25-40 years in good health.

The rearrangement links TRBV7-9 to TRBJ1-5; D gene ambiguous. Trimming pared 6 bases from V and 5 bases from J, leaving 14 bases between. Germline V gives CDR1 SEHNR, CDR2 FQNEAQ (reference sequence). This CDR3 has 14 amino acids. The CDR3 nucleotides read TGTGCCAGCAGTCTTCCCGGGCTAGATCAGCCCCAGCATTTT. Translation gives CASSLPGLDQPQHF.

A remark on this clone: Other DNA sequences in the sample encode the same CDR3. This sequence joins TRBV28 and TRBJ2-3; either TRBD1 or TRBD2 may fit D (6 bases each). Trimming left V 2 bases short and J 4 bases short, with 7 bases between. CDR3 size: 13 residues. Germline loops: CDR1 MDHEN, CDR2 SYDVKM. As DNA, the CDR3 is TGTGCCAGCAGTTTAAGGGGGGCAGATACGCAGTATTTT. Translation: CASSLRGADTQYF.

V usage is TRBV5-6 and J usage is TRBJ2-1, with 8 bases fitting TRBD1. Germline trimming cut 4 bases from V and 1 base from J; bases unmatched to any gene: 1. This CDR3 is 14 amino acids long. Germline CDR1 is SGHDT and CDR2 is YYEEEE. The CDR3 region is CASSRTGSYNEQFF. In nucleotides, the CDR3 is TGTGCCAGCAGCCGGACAGGGTCCTACAATGAGCAGTTCTTC.

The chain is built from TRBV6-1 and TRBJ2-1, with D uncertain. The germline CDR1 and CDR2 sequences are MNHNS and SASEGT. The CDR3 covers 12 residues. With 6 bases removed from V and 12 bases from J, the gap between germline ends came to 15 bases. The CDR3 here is CASRSSRNRQFF. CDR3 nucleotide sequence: TGTGCCAGCAGGTCATCTAGGAATCGGCAGTTCTTC.

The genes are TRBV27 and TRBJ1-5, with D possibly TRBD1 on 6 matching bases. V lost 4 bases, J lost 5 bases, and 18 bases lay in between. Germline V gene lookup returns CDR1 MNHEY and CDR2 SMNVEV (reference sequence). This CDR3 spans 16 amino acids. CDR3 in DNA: TGTGCCAGCAGTTCCGGGGGCAGAGGGGGTGATCAGCCCCAGCATTTT. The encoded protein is CASSSGGRGGDQPQHF.

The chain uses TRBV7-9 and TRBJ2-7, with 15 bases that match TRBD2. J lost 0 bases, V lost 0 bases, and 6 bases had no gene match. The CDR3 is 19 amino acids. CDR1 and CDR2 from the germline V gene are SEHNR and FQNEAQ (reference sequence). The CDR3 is CASSLAGGTSGRSSYEQYF. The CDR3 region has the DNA TGTGCCAGCAGCTTAGCAGGAGGGACTAGCGGGAGGAGCTCCTACGAGCAGTACTTC.

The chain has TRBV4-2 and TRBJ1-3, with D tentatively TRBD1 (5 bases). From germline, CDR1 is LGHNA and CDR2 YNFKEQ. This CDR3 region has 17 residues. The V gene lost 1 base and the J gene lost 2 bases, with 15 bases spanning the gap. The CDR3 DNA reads TGTGCCAGCAGCCAAGCGATTCAGGGTGTCGCTGGAAACACCATATATTTT. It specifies CASSQAIQGVAGNTIYF.

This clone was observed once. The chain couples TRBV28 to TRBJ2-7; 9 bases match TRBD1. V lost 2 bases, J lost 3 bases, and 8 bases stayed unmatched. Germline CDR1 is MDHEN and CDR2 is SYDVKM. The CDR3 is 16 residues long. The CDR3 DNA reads TGTGCCAGCAGTTTACATGACGGGACAGGGCTCTACGAGCAGTACTTC. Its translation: CASSLHDGTGLYEQYF. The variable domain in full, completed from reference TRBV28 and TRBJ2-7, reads DVKVTQSSRYLVKRTGEKVFLECVQDMDHENMFWYRQDPGLGLRLIYFSYDVKMKEKGDIPEGYSVSREKKERFSLILESASTNQTSMYLCASSLHDGTGLYEQYFGPGTRLTVT.

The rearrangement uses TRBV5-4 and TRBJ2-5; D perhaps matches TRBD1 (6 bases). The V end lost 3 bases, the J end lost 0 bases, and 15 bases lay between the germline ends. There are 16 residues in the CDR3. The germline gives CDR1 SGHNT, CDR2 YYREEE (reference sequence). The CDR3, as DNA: TGTGCCAGCAGCTCCCAACCGACAGGCAACCAAGAGACCCAGTACTTC. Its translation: CASSSQPTGNQETQYF.

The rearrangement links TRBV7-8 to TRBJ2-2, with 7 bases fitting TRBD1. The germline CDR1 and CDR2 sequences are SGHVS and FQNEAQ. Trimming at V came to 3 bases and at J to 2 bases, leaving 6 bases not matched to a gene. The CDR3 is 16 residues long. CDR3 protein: CASSFGTAYNTGELFF. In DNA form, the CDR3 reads TGTGCCAGCAGCTTCGGGACAGCTTATAACACCGGGGAGCTGTTTTTT.

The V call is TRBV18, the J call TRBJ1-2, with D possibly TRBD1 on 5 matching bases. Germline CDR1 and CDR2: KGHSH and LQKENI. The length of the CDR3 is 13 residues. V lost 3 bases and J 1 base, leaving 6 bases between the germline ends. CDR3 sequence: CASSPRDNYGYTF. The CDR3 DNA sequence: TGTGCCAGCTCACCCAGGGATAACTATGGCTACACCTTC.

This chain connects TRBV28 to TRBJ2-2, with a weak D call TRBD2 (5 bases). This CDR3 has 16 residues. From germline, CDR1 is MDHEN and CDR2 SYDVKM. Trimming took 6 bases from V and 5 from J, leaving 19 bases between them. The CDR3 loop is CASSPVERRLTGELFF. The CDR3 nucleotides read TGTGCCAGCAGCCCAGTGGAGCGGAGGTTGACCGGGGAGCTGTTTTTT.

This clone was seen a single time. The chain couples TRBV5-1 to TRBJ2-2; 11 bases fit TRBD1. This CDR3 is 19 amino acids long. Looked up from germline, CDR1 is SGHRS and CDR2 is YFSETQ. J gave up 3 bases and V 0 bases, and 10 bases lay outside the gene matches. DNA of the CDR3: TGCGCCAGCAGCTTGGTTGGGACAGGGGGGTCCAGAGACACCGGGGAGCTGTTTTTT. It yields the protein CASSLVGTGGSRDTGELFF.

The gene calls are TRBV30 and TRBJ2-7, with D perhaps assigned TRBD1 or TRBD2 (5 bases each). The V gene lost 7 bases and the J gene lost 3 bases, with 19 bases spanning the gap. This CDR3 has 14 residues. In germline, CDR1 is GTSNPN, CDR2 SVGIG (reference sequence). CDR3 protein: CASTLTGRSYEQYF. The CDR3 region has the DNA TGTGCCTCGACCTTAACGGGACGAAGCTACGAGCAGTACTTC.

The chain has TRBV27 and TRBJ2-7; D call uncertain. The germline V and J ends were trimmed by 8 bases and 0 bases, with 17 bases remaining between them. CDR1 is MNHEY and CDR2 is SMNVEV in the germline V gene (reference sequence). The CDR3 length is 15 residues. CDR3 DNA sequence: TGTGCCAGCTCTAGTCGTGGAGTTCCCTCCTACGAGCAGTACTTC. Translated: CASSSRGVPSYEQYF.

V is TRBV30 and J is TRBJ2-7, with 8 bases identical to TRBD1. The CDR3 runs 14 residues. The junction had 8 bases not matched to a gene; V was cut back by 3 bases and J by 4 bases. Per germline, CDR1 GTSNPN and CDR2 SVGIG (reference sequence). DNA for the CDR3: TGTGCCTGGAGCAAGGACAGGGTACAATACGAGCAGTACTTC. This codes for CAWSKDRVQYEQYF.

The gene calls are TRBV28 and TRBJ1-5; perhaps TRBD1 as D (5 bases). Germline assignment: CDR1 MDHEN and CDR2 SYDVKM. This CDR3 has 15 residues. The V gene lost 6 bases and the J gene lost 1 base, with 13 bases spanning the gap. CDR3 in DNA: TGTGCCAGCAGCAGTGACGGGGGAAGCAATCAGCCCCAGCATTTT. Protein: CASSSDGGSNQPQHF.

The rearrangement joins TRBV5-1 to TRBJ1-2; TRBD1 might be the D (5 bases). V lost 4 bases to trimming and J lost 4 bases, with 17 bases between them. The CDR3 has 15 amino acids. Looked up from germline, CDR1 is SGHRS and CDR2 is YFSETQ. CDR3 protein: CASSPGFSGPYGYTF. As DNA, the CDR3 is TGCGCCAGCAGCCCGGGGTTCTCGGGGCCCTATGGCTACACCTTC.

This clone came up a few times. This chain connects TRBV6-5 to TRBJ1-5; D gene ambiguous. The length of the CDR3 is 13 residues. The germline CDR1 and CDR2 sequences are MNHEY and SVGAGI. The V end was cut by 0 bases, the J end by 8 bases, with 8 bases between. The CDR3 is CASSYSKSEPQHF. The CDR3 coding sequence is TGTGCCAGCAGTTACTCGAAGAGCGAGCCCCAGCATTTT.

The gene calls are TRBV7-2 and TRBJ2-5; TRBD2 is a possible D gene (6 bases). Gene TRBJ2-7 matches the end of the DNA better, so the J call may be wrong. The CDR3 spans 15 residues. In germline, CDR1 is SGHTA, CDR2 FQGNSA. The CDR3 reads CASSQRAGPNYEQYF. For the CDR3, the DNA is TGTGCCAGCAGCCAGCGGGCAGGGCCGAACTACGAGCAGTACTTC.

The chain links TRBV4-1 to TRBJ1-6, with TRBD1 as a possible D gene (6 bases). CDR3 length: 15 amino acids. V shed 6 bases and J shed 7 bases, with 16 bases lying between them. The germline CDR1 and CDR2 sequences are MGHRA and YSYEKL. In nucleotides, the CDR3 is TGCGCCAGCAGAAGATCGACAGGCGTGAATTCACCCCTCCACTTT. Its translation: CASRRSTGVNSPLHF.

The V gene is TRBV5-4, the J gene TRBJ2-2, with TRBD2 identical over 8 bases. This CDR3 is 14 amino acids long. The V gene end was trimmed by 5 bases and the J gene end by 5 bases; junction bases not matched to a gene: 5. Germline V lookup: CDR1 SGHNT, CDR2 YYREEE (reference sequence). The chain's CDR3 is CASRREGRTGELFF. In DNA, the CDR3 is TGTGCCAGCAGACGGGAGGGCCGTACCGGGGAGCTGTTTTTT. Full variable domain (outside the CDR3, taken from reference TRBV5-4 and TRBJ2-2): ETGVTQSPTHLIKTRGQQVTLRCSSQSGHNTVSWYQQALGQGPQFIFQYYREEENGRGNFPPRFSGLQFPNYSSELNVNALELDDSALYLCASRREGRTGELFFGEGSRLTVL.